This TCR beta chain derives from a study of blood T cell repertoires in COVID-19 (dated by TCRdb to the early 2020s). Background on the whole study: Collaborator samples came from the United States, Italy and Spain and covered acute and convalescent phases of COVID-19. The prospective study material was composed of cDNA or gDNA derived from T cells, B-cell-depleted T cells, or PBMCs. Deeply sampled blood TCRbeta repertoires from subjects exposed to, actively infected with, or recovered from COVID-19 were included in the dataset. The repertoires were released in a freely available public database intended as a resource for research on the immune response to SARS-CoV-2. The samples were drawn from the first 160 participants of the ongoing ImmuneRACE study and from under 1,500 subjects provided by 6 global collaborators. Nearly every sample came with metadata listing a de-identified subject ID, COVID-19 status, age in years and sex. HLA class I and class II types, where available, came from metadata supplied by the sample provider rather than from assay-based typing. What the research found in general, with its limitations: The amount of clinical and demographic metadata varied by source and participant and was provided uncurated.

Whole blood was collected in K2EDTA tubes by collaborating institutions according to the institutions' own protocols. For TCRbeta analysis, collaborators shipped samples as frozen whole blood, isolated PBMCs, or DNA extracted from either of those sample types. Counted from cysteine to phenylalanine, this CDR3 has 14 amino acids. Only the CDR3 DNA stays, 42 bases, in frame from base 1. Trimming costs V 0 bases and J 6 bases, and their ends lie 12 bases apart. The CDR1 and CDR2 encoded by the germline V gene (reference sequence) are GTSNPN and SVGIG. Remarks on this clone: Which antigen it targets is not known. Per-base qualities were not stored, and no clone one base away is much larger.

TCRbeta CDR3 regions were amplified from genomic DNA by means of the immunoSEQ Assay, a bias-controlled multiplex PCR. The original pipeline was this. The number of nucleated cells in each sample was estimated from the amplification of reference gene primers within the assay. Sequence reads were collapsed and filtered to measure the absolute abundance of every unique TCRbeta CDR3 rearrangement. For each sample, productive Simpson clonality was calculated as the square root of Simpson's diversity index across productive rearrangements. TCRdb limited this immuneACCESS table to in-frame rearrangements with V and J called. A share of clones is missing; checked studies link under half to unresolved V genes, and the rest is unexplained. V and J calls and clone size are given by that table; D and trimming were obtained from the DNA. This sample gives approximately 38,000 clones in total; roughly 87% of them show up just once. Clones ranked in the top ten supply 7% to 8.5% of the sample.

The rearrangement combines TRBV30 with TRBJ2-1; possibly the D gene is TRBD2, per 5 matching bases. Specimen: peripheral blood. The TCR was taken from a human donor in a cohort sampled during active COVID-19. The base sequence is TGTGCCTGGAGTGTACCGGGTAGCGTCAATGAGCAGTTCTTC. Protein translation: CAWSVPGSVNEQFF.